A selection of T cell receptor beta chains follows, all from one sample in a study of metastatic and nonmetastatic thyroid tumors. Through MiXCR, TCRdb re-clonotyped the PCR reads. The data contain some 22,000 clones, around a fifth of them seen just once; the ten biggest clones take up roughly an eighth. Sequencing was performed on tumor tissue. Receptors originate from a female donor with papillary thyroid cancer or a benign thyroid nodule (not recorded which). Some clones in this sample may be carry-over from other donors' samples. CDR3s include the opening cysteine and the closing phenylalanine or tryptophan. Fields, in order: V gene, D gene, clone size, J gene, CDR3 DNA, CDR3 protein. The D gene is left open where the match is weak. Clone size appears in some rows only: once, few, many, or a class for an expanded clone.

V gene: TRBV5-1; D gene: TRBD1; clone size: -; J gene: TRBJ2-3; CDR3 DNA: TGCGCCAGCAGCACCAGACAGGGCACAGATACGCCGTATTTT; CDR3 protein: CASSTRQGTDTPYF
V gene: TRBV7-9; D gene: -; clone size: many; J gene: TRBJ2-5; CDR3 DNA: TGTGCCAGCAGCCTGAATTGGGAGACCCAGTACTTC; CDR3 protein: CASSLNWETQYF
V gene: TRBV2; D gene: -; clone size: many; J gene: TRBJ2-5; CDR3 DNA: TGTGCCAGCAGTGGGACTGGGTCCGGAGAGACCCAGTACTTC; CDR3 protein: CASSGTGSGETQYF
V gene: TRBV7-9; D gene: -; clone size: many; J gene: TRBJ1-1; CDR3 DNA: TGTGCCAGCAGCTTAGAGCCGGGGTCTGAAGCTTTCTTT; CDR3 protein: CASSLEPGSEAFF
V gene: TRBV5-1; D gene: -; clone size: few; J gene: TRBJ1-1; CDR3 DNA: TGCGCCAGCAGCTTGGTGGTGATGAACACTGAAGCTTTCTTT; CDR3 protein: CASSLVVMNTEAFF
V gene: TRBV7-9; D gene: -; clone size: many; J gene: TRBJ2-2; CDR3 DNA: TGTGCCAGCAGCTTAAACCCGGGAGGGGAGCTGTTTTTT; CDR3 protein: CASSLNPGGELFF
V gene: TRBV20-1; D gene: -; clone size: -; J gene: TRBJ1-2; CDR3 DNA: TGCAGTGCTAGCCGCAACGAGCCCAGCGATGTCTACACCTTC; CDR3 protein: CSASRNEPSDVYTF
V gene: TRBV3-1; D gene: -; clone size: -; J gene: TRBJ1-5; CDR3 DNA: TGTGCCAGCAGCCAAGGGGGCAGGGAAAATCAGCCCCAGCATTTT; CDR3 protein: CASSQGGRENQPQHF
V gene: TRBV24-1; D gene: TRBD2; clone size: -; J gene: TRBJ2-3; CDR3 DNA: TGTGCCACCAGTGACCCCTCCATCGGACTAGCCACAGATACGCAGTATTTT; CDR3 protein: CATSDPSIGLATDTQYF
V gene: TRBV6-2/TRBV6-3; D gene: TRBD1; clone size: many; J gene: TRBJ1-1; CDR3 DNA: TGTGCCAGCATCGGGGGAGGGGGCTGGACTGAAGCTTTCTTT; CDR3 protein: CASIGGGGWTEAFF
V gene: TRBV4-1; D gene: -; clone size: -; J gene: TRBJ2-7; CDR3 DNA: TGCGCCAGCAGCCGAAACACGGGCTCCAGGGATGGCGAGCAGTACTTC; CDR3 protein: CASSRNTGSRDGEQYF
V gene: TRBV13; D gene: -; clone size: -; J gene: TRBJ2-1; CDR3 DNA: TGTGCCAGCAGCTCTAGGGTGAGGAATGAGCAGTTCTTC; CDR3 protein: CASSSRVRNEQFF
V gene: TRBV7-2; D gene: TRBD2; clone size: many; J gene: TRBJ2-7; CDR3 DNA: TGTGCCAGCAGCTTAAGCGGGAGCCCCTACGAGCAGTACTTC; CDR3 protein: CASSLSGSPYEQYF
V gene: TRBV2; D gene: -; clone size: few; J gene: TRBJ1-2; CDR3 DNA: TGTGCCGGCAGTGAACGGGGCTATGGCTACACCTTC; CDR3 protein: CAGSERGYGYTF
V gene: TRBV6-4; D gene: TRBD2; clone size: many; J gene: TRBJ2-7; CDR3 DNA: TGTGCCAGCAGTGAGGGGACTAGCGGGAGCGAGCAGTACTTC; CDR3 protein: CASSEGTSGSEQYF
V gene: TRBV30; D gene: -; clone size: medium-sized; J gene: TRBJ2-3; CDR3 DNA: TGTGCCCGACAGGAGACAGATACGCAGTATTTT; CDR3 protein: CARQETDTQYF
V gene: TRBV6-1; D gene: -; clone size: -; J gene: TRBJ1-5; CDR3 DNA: TGTGCCAGCAGTGAGTCCCACTTTTATAGCAATCAGCCCCAGCATTTT; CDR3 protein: CASSESHFYSNQPQHF